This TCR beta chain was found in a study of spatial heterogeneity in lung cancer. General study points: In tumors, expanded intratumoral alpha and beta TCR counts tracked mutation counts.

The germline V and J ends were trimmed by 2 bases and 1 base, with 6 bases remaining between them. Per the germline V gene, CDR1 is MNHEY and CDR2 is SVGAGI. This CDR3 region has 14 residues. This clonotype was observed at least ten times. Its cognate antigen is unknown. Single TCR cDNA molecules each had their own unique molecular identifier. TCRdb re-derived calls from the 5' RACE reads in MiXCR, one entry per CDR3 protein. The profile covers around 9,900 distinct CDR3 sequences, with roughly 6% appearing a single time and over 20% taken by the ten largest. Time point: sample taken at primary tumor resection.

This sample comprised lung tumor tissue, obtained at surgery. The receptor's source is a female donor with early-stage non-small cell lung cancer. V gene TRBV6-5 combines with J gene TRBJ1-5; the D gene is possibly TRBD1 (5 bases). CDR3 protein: CASSYGGSNQPQHF. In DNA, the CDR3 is TGTGCCAGCAGTTACGGGGGAAGCAATCAGCCCCAGCATTTT.